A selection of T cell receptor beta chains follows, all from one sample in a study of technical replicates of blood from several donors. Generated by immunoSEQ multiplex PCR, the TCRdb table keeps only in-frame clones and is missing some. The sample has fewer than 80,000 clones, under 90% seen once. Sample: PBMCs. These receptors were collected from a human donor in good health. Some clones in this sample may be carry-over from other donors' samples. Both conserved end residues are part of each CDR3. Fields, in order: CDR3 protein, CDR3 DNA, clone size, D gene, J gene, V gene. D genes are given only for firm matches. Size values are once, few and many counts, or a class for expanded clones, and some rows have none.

CDR3aa: CASSLRQEETQYF; CDR3nt: TGTGCCAGCAGCTTACGGCAGGAAGAGACCCAGTACTTC; abundance: NA; d_gene: NA; j_gene: TRBJ2-5; v_gene: TRBV7-2
CDR3aa: CASSRGTGDNSPLHF; CDR3nt: TGTGCCAGCAGCCGGGGAACGGGGGACAATTCACCCCTCCACTTT; abundance: once; d_gene: NA; j_gene: TRBJ1-6; v_gene: TRBV5-6
CDR3aa: CASSEADTGELFF; CDR3nt: TGTGCCAGCAGTGAAGCCGACACCGGGGAGCTGTTTTTT; abundance: NA; d_gene: NA; j_gene: TRBJ2-2; v_gene: TRBV6-1
CDR3aa: CASSLGTGVTDTQYF; CDR3nt: TGTGCCAGCAGCTTAGGGACAGGGGTTACAGATACGCAGTATTTT; abundance: NA; d_gene: TRBD1; j_gene: TRBJ2-3; v_gene: TRBV7-6
CDR3aa: CASSFRPNQFWPQHF; CDR3nt: TGTGCCAGCAGTTTCCGCCCAAACCAGTTTTGGCCCCAGCATTTT; abundance: NA; d_gene: NA; j_gene: TRBJ1-5; v_gene: TRBV27
CDR3aa: CASSGTGDYNEQFF; CDR3nt: TGTGCCAGCAGCGGGACAGGGGATTACAATGAGCAGTTCTTC; abundance: few; d_gene: TRBD1; j_gene: TRBJ2-1; v_gene: TRBV7-9
CDR3aa: CASSSYTDTQYF; CDR3nt: TGTGCCAGCAGCTCTTACACAGATACGCAGTATTTT; abundance: NA; d_gene: NA; j_gene: TRBJ2-3; v_gene: TRBV7-2
CDR3aa: CAWSVPGADEQYF; CDR3nt: TGTGCCTGGAGTGTTCCAGGGGCCGACGAGCAGTACTTC; abundance: NA; d_gene: NA; j_gene: TRBJ2-7; v_gene: TRBV30
CDR3aa: CASSIGLYTYEQYF; CDR3nt: TGTGCCAGTAGCATCGGACTGTATACCTACGAGCAGTACTTC; abundance: NA; d_gene: NA; j_gene: TRBJ2-7; v_gene: TRBV5-6
CDR3aa: CAISESVSGRGRTDTQYF; CDR3nt: TGTGCCATCAGTGAGTCTGTTAGCGGGAGGGGACGCACAGATACGCAGTATTTT; abundance: NA; d_gene: TRBD2; j_gene: TRBJ2-3; v_gene: TRBV10-3
CDR3aa: CASKGQGETGELFF; CDR3nt: TGTGCCAGCAAGGGACAGGGGGAAACCGGGGAGCTGTTTTTT; abundance: NA; d_gene: TRBD1; j_gene: TRBJ2-2; v_gene: TRBV2
CDR3aa: CASRPLEVGSYEQYF; CDR3nt: TGTGCCAGCAGACCCCTGGAGGTAGGCTCCTACGAGCAGTACTTC; abundance: NA; d_gene: NA; j_gene: TRBJ2-7; v_gene: TRBV7-2
CDR3aa: CASSLSRTSPERVHEQFF; CDR3nt: TGTGCCAGCAGTTTATCCCGGACTAGCCCAGAGAGGGTACATGAGCAGTTCTTC; abundance: NA; d_gene: TRBD2; j_gene: TRBJ2-1; v_gene: TRBV27
CDR3aa: CSVRQSQETQYF; CDR3nt: TGCAGCGTGAGGCAGTCCCAAGAGACCCAGTACTTC; abundance: NA; d_gene: NA; j_gene: TRBJ2-5; v_gene: TRBV29-1
CDR3aa: CASSGSKTAAGELFF; CDR3nt: TGTGCCAGCAGCGGGTCTAAGACTGCTGCAGGGGAGCTGTTTTTT; abundance: NA; d_gene: NA; j_gene: TRBJ2-2; v_gene: TRBV9
CDR3aa: CASSLAGLAYEQYF; CDR3nt: TGTGCCAGCAGCTTGGCCGGACTAGCCTACGAGCAGTACTTC; abundance: NA; d_gene: TRBD2; j_gene: TRBJ2-7; v_gene: TRBV5-5
CDR3aa: CASSPSVQFSNQPQHF; CDR3nt: TGCGCCAGCAGTCCTTCCGTACAGTTTAGCAATCAGCCCCAGCATTTT; abundance: once; d_gene: NA; j_gene: TRBJ1-5; v_gene: TRBV23-1
CDR3aa: CASGRRGSTNEKLFF; CDR3nt: TGTGCCAGCGGAAGGAGGGGCAGCACGAATGAAAAACTGTTTTTT; abundance: few; d_gene: NA; j_gene: TRBJ1-4; v_gene: TRBV6-5
CDR3aa: CASSQAVQAVGQFF; CDR3nt: TGCGCCAGCAGCCAAGCTGTACAGGCAGTTGGGCAGTTCTTC; abundance: once; d_gene: NA; j_gene: TRBJ2-1; v_gene: TRBV4-1
CDR3aa: CASSLFGVWGSYNSPLHF; CDR3nt: TGTGCCAGCAGCTTGTTCGGGGTTTGGGGCTCCTATAATTCACCCCTCCACTTT; abundance: NA; d_gene: NA; j_gene: TRBJ1-6; v_gene: TRBV5-6
CDR3aa: CASGQVYEQYF; CDR3nt: TGTGCCAGCGGACAGGTGTACGAGCAGTACTTC; abundance: NA; d_gene: TRBD1; j_gene: TRBJ2-7; v_gene: TRBV6-1
CDR3aa: CASGRQGAKAFF; CDR3nt: TGTGCAAGCGGGCGTCAGGGGGCGAAAGCTTTCTTT; abundance: NA; d_gene: TRBD1; j_gene: TRBJ1-1; v_gene: TRBV2
CDR3aa: CASSELTSGRIETQYF; CDR3nt: TGTGCCAGCAGTGAATTAACTAGCGGGAGAATAGAGACCCAGTACTTC; abundance: NA; d_gene: TRBD2; j_gene: TRBJ2-5; v_gene: TRBV25-1
CDR3aa: CASSLDLTGTVGYTF; CDR3nt: TGTGCCAGCAGCTTGGACCTTACAGGGACGGTAGGCTACACCTTC; abundance: NA; d_gene: NA; j_gene: TRBJ1-2; v_gene: TRBV5-6
CDR3aa: CASSLGPGGLYF; CDR3nt: TGTGCCAGCAGCTTAGGTCCGGGCGGACTGTACTTC; abundance: NA; d_gene: NA; j_gene: TRBJ2-7; v_gene: TRBV7-2
CDR3aa: CAISSGSLNSPLHF; CDR3nt: TGTGCCATCAGTTCAGGGTCGTTGAATTCACCCCTCCACTTT; abundance: once; d_gene: NA; j_gene: TRBJ1-6; v_gene: TRBV10-3
CDR3aa: CASSREASGNTGELFF; CDR3nt: TGCGCCAGCAGCCGAGAGGCTAGCGGGAACACCGGGGAGCTGTTTTTT; abundance: NA; d_gene: TRBD2; j_gene: TRBJ2-2; v_gene: TRBV4-1
CDR3aa: CASSPPTGGNTEAFF; CDR3nt: TGTGCCAGCAGTCCGCCGACAGGGGGAAACACTGAAGCTTTCTTT; abundance: NA; d_gene: TRBD1; j_gene: TRBJ1-1; v_gene: TRBV6-5
CDR3aa: CASSQDVDYQETQYF; CDR3nt: TGCGCCAGCAGCCAAGATGTGGACTACCAAGAGACCCAGTACTTC; abundance: NA; d_gene: NA; j_gene: TRBJ2-5; v_gene: TRBV4-3
CDR3aa: CASSQDFPFYTEAFF; CDR3nt: TGCGCCAGCAGCCAAGATTTCCCCTTTTACACTGAAGCTTTCTTT; abundance: NA; d_gene: NA; j_gene: TRBJ1-1; v_gene: TRBV4-1
CDR3aa: CASSESTGGGSYEQYF; CDR3nt: TGTGCCAGCAGTGAATCAACAGGGGGGGGGTCCTACGAGCAGTACTTC; abundance: NA; d_gene: NA; j_gene: TRBJ2-7; v_gene: TRBV6-1
CDR3aa: CASSYKQGAYGEQYF; CDR3nt: TGTGCCAGCAGTTACAAGCAGGGGGCATATGGCGAGCAGTACTTC; abundance: NA; d_gene: TRBD1; j_gene: TRBJ2-7; v_gene: TRBV6-5
CDR3aa: CASSLAQGRGGEQYF; CDR3nt: TGTGCCAGCAGCTTAGCACAGGGCAGGGGCGGGGAGCAGTACTTC; abundance: NA; d_gene: NA; j_gene: TRBJ2-7; v_gene: TRBV7-9
CDR3aa: CASSPGGGNSPLHF; CDR3nt: TGTGCCAGCAGTCCAGGGGGAGGTAATTCACCCCTCCACTTT; abundance: NA; d_gene: TRBD1; j_gene: TRBJ1-6; v_gene: TRBV6-5
CDR3aa: CASSRVLGRNQPQHF; CDR3nt: TGTGCCAGCAGCAGAGTACTGGGCCGCAATCAGCCCCAGCATTTT; abundance: NA; d_gene: NA; j_gene: TRBJ1-5; v_gene: TRBV6-5
CDR3aa: CASSAWTANTGELFF; CDR3nt: TGTGCCAGCAGCGCCTGGACAGCGAACACCGGGGAGCTGTTTTTT; abundance: once; d_gene: NA; j_gene: TRBJ2-2; v_gene: TRBV7-9
CDR3aa: CSVLLGTATEQYF; CDR3nt: TGCAGCGTCCTCTTAGGGACAGCAACCGAGCAGTACTTC; abundance: NA; d_gene: TRBD1; j_gene: TRBJ2-7; v_gene: TRBV29-1
CDR3aa: CASSLVAGYGYTF; CDR3nt: TGTGCCAGCAGCTTAGTGGCAGGGTACGGCTACACCTTC; abundance: NA; d_gene: NA; j_gene: TRBJ1-2; v_gene: TRBV7-9
CDR3aa: CASSSSLAGDYEQFF; CDR3nt: TGTGCCAGCAGTTCCAGTCTAGCGGGAGATTATGAGCAGTTCTTC; abundance: NA; d_gene: TRBD2; j_gene: TRBJ2-1; v_gene: TRBV6-5
CDR3aa: CASGDGRGGTEAFF; CDR3nt: TGTGCCAGCGGCGACGGGAGGGGAGGAACTGAAGCTTTCTTT; abundance: NA; d_gene: NA; j_gene: TRBJ1-1; v_gene: TRBV7-3
CDR3aa: CATSRDRGAYEQYF; CDR3nt: TGTGCCACCAGCAGAGACCGCGGGGCCTACGAGCAGTACTTC; abundance: NA; d_gene: NA; j_gene: TRBJ2-7; v_gene: TRBV15
CDR3aa: CASSSGFKAYTGELFF; CDR3nt: TGTGCCAGCAGCTCAGGGTTTAAGGCCTACACCGGGGAGCTGTTTTTT; abundance: NA; d_gene: NA; j_gene: TRBJ2-2; v_gene: TRBV7-2
CDR3aa: CASSFVPGRSYNEQFF; CDR3nt: TGTGCCAGCAGCTTCGTTCCGGGGAGGAGTTACAATGAGCAGTTCTTC; abundance: NA; d_gene: NA; j_gene: TRBJ2-1; v_gene: TRBV13
CDR3aa: CASSQSGQDTEAFF; CDR3nt: TGCGCCAGCAGCCAATCTGGACAGGACACTGAAGCTTTCTTT; abundance: NA; d_gene: TRBD1; j_gene: TRBJ1-1; v_gene: TRBV4-3
CDR3aa: CASSYAQGYTDTQYF; CDR3nt: TGTGCCAGCAGTTACGCGCAGGGGTACACAGATACGCAGTATTTT; abundance: NA; d_gene: NA; j_gene: TRBJ2-3; v_gene: TRBV6-5
CDR3aa: CASSFPGQVNNEQFF; CDR3nt: TGTGCCAGCAGTTTTCCGGGACAGGTGAACAATGAGCAGTTCTTC; abundance: NA; d_gene: TRBD1; j_gene: TRBJ2-1; v_gene: TRBV5-6
CDR3aa: CASSPQLSVVGTEAFF; CDR3nt: TGTGCCAGCTCACCACAGTTGAGCGTTGTAGGTACTGAAGCTTTCTTT; abundance: NA; d_gene: NA; j_gene: TRBJ1-1; v_gene: TRBV18
CDR3aa: CASSYSPSGSSYEQYF; CDR3nt: TGTGCCAGCAGTTACTCACCTAGCGGGAGCTCCTACGAGCAGTACTTC; abundance: NA; d_gene: TRBD2; j_gene: TRBJ2-7; v_gene: TRBV6-5
CDR3aa: CASSQGLAGGQGNTQYF; CDR3nt: TGCGCCAGCAGCCAAGGTCTAGCGGGGGGGCAAGGGAATACGCAGTATTTT; abundance: NA; d_gene: TRBD2; j_gene: TRBJ2-3; v_gene: TRBV4-1
CDR3aa: CASSLWVEDTQYF; CDR3nt: TGCGCCAGCAGCTTGTGGGTGGAGGATACGCAGTATTTT; abundance: NA; d_gene: NA; j_gene: TRBJ2-3; v_gene: TRBV5-1
CDR3aa: CASSPGLAGPSQFF; CDR3nt: TGTGCCAGCTCACCGGGACTAGCGGGCCCTTCGCAGTTCTTC; abundance: NA; d_gene: TRBD2; j_gene: TRBJ2-1; v_gene: TRBV18
CDR3aa: CAISANFQGRGNTIYF; CDR3nt: TGTGCCATCAGTGCCAACTTCCAGGGCCGAGGAAACACCATATATTTT; abundance: once; d_gene: NA; j_gene: TRBJ1-3; v_gene: TRBV10-3
CDR3aa: CASSFTTANTEAFF; CDR3nt: TGTGCCAGCAGCTTTACAACAGCCAACACTGAAGCTTTCTTT; abundance: NA; d_gene: NA; j_gene: TRBJ1-1; v_gene: TRBV5-4
CDR3aa: CASSIGQGYEQYF; CDR3nt: TGTGCCAGCAGCATCGGACAGGGCTACGAGCAGTACTTC; abundance: NA; d_gene: TRBD1; j_gene: TRBJ2-7; v_gene: TRBV6-6
CDR3aa: CASSTSPDGGLITDTQYF; CDR3nt: TGTGCCAGTAGTACGTCCCCGGACGGGGGTTTGATAACAGATACGCAGTATTTT; abundance: NA; d_gene: NA; j_gene: TRBJ2-3; v_gene: TRBV19